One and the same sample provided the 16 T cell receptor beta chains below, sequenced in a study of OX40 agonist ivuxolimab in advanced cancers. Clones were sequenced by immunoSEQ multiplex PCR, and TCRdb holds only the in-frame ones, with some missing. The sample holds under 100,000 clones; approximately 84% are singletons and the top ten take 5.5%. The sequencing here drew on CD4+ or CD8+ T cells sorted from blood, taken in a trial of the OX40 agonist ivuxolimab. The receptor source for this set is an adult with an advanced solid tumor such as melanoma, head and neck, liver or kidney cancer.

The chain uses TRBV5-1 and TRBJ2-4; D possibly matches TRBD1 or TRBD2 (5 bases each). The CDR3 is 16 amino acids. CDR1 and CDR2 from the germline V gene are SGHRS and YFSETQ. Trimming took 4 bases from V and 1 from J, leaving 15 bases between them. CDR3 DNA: TGCGCCAGCAGCCGCCTAAACCGGGACGCCAAAAACATTCAGTACTTC. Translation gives CASSRLNRDAKNIQYF.

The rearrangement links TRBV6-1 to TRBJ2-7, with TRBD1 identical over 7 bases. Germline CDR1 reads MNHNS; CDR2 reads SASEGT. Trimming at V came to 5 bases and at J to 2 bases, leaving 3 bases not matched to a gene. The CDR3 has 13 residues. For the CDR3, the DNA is TGTGCCAGCAGTCCTGGGACAGCCTACGAGCAGTACTTC. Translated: CASSPGTAYEQYF.

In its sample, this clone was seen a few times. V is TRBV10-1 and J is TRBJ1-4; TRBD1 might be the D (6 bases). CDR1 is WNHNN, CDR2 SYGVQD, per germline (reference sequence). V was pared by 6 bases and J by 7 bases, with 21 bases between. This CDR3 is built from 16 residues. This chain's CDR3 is CASSNHEGRGCEKLFF. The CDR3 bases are TGCGCCAGCAGCAACCATGAGGGCAGGGGTTGTGAAAAACTGTTTTTT.

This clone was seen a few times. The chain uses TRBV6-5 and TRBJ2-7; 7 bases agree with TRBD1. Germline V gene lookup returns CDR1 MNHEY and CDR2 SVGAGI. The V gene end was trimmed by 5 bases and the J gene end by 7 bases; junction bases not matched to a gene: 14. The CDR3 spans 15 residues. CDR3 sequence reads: CASSPLGTATSEQYF. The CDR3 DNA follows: TGTGCCAGCAGTCCCCTGGGGACAGCCACTTCTGAGCAGTACTTC.

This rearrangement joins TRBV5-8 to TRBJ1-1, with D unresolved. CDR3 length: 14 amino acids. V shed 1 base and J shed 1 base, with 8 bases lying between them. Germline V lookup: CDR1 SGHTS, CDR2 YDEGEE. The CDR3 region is CASSLWPKNTEAFF. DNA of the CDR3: TGTGCCAGCAGCTTGTGGCCGAAGAACACTGAAGCTTTCTTT.

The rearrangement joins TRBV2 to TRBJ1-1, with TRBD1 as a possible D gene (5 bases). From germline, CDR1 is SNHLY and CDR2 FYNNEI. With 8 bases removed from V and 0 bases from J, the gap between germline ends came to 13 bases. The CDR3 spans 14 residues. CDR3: CASARQFMNTEAFF. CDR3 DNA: TGTGCCAGCGCCAGACAGTTCATGAACACTGAAGCTTTCTTT.

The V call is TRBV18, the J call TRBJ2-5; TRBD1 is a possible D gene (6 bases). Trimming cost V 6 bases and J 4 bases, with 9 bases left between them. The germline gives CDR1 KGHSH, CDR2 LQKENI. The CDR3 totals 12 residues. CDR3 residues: CASSDSRETQYF. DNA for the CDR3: TGTGCCAGCTCGGACAGCCGAGAGACCCAGTACTTC.

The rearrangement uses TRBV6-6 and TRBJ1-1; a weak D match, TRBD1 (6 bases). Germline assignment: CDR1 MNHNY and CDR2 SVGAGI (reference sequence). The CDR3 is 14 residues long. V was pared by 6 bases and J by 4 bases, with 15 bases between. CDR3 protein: CASRPTGMATEAFF. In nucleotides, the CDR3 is TGTGCCAGCAGACCCACAGGGATGGCCACTGAAGCTTTCTTT.

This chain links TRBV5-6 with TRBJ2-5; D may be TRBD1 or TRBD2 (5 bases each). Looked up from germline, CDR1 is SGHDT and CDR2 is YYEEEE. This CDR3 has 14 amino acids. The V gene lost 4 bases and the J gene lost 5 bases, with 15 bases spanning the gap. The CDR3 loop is CASSPWDGYETQYF. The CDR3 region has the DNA TGTGCCAGCAGCCCCTGGGACGGCTACGAGACCCAGTACTTC. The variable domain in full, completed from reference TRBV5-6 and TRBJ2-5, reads DAGVTQSPTHLIKTRGQQVTLRCSPKSGHDTVSWYQQALGQGPQFIFQYYEEEERQRGNFPDRFSGHQFPNYSSELNVNALLLGDSALYLCASSPWDGYETQYFGPGTRLLVL.

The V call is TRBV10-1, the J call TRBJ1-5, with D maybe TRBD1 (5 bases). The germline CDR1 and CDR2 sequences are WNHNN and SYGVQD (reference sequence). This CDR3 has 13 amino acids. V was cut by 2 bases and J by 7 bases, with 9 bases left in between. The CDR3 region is CASSEGGDQPQHF. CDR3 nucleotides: TGCGCCAGCAGTGAGGGAGGGGACCAGCCCCAGCATTTT.

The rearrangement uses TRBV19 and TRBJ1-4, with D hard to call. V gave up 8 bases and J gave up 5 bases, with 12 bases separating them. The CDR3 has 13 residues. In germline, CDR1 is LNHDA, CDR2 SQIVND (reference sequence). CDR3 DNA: TGTGCCAGTGAACTCCGAGGGAATGAAAAACTGTTTTTT. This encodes CASELRGNEKLFF.

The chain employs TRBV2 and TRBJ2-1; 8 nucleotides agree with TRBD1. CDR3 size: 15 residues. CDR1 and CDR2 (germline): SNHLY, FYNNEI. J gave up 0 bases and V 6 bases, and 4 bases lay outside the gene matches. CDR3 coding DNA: TGTGCCAGCAGCACAGGGGGGAGCTCCTACAATGAGCAGTTCTTC. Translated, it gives CASSTGGSSYNEQFF.

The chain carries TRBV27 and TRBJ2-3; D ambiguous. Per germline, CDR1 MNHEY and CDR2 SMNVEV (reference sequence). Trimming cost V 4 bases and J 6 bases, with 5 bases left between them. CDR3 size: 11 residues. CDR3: CASSYLDTQYF. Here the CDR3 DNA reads TGTGCCAGCAGTTACTTGGATACGCAGTATTTT.

The CDR3: CAWSVRGGDSPLHF. As DNA, the CDR3 is TGTGCCTGGAGTGTACGGGGAGGTGATTCACCCCTCCACTTT. The V gene is TRBV30, the J gene TRBJ1-6; D gene unclear. CDR1 GTSNPN and CDR2 SVGIG come from the germline V gene (reference sequence). This CDR3 is built from 14 residues. V was trimmed by 0 bases and J by 8 bases, leaving 11 bases between them.

The CDR3 loop is CASKSSYWTATYEQYF. CDR3 DNA sequence: TGTGCCAGCAAATCCTCTTACTGGACAGCTACCTACGAGCAGTACTTC. This sequence joins TRBV19 and TRBJ2-5, with D tentatively TRBD1 (6 bases). The closer fit of TRBJ2-7 to the DNA end suggests the J call may be wrong. The CDR3 runs to 16 residues. Per the germline V gene, CDR1 is LNHDA and CDR2 is SQIVND (reference sequence).

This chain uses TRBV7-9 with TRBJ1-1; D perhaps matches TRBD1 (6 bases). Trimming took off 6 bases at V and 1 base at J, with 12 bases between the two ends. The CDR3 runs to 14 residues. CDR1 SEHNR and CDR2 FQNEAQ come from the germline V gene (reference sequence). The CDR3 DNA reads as TGTGCCAGCAGTCAACTGACAGGGAACACTGAAGCTTTCTTT. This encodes CASSQLTGNTEAFF.